This is a list of T cell receptor beta chains from one sample in a study of blood T cell repertoires in COVID-19. Sequencing was performed with immunoSEQ multiplex PCR; in TCRdb, only in-frame clones are kept and a portion is missing. The data contain a few hundred thousand clones, approximately 80% of them singletons. The specimen was peripheral blood. The source is a woman older than 75 with acute or convalescent COVID-19. CDR3s include the opening cysteine and the closing phenylalanine or tryptophan. The order of the fields is clone size, V gene, J gene, D gene, CDR3 protein, CDR3 DNA. D genes are given only for firm matches. Rows may omit the clone size; those that give it use once, few, many or a size class.

abundance: -
v_gene: TRBV15
j_gene: TRBJ1-6
d_gene: -
CDR3aa: CATSRDQGLNNSPLHF
CDR3nt: TGTGCCACCAGCAGAGATCAGGGACTGAATAATTCACCCCTCCACTTT

abundance: -
v_gene: TRBV27
j_gene: TRBJ2-7
d_gene: -
CDR3aa: CASSPLSGGYEQYF
CDR3nt: TGTGCCAGCAGTCCCCTATCCGGAGGGTACGAGCAGTACTTC

abundance: -
v_gene: TRBV24-1
j_gene: TRBJ1-1
d_gene: -
CDR3aa: CATSGRVGTEAFF
CDR3nt: TGTGCCACCAGTGGGCGGGTAGGCACTGAAGCTTTCTTT

abundance: -
v_gene: TRBV12-3/TRBV12-4
j_gene: TRBJ1-5
d_gene: TRBD1
CDR3aa: CASSYRGDQPQHF
CDR3nt: TGTGCCAGCAGCTACAGGGGGGATCAGCCCCAGCATTTT

abundance: -
v_gene: TRBV7-3
j_gene: TRBJ2-1
d_gene: TRBD2
CDR3aa: CASSGGLAGNEQFF
CDR3nt: TGTGCCAGCAGCGGGGGGCTAGCGGGTAATGAGCAGTTCTTC

abundance: few
v_gene: TRBV27
j_gene: TRBJ1-5
d_gene: -
CDR3aa: CASGQHNQPQHF
CDR3nt: TGTGCCAGCGGACAGCACAATCAGCCCCAGCATTTT

abundance: once
v_gene: TRBV19
j_gene: TRBJ2-2
d_gene: TRBD2
CDR3aa: CASSILSGSPTGELFF
CDR3nt: TGTGCCAGTAGTATCTTGAGCGGGAGCCCCACCGGGGAGCTGTTTTTT

abundance: -
v_gene: TRBV7-3
j_gene: TRBJ2-7
d_gene: -
CDR3aa: CASSLRDGVAHEQYF
CDR3nt: TGTGCCAGCAGCCTCCGGGATGGGGTTGCTCACGAGCAGTACTTC

abundance: -
v_gene: TRBV5-6
j_gene: TRBJ2-7
d_gene: TRBD1
CDR3aa: CASSTSGTGYEQYF
CDR3nt: TGTGCCAGCAGCACTTCCGGGACAGGTTACGAGCAGTACTTC

abundance: -
v_gene: TRBV2
j_gene: TRBJ1-2
d_gene: -
CDR3aa: CASSAGLDYGYTF
CDR3nt: TGTGCCAGCAGCGCAGGGTTGGACTATGGCTACACCTTC

abundance: -
v_gene: TRBV30
j_gene: TRBJ2-2
d_gene: -
CDR3aa: CAWSVADTGELFF
CDR3nt: TGTGCCTGGAGTGTAGCCGACACCGGGGAGCTGTTTTTT

abundance: -
v_gene: TRBV7-2
j_gene: TRBJ1-3
d_gene: -
CDR3aa: CASSYYGRQNTIYF
CDR3nt: TGTGCCAGCAGCTACTATGGTCGACAGAACACCATATATTTT

abundance: -
v_gene: TRBV2
j_gene: TRBJ2-7
d_gene: TRBD1
CDR3aa: CASSRGTGNYEQYF
CDR3nt: TGTGCCAGCAGTAGGGGGACAGGCAACTACGAGCAGTACTTC

abundance: once
v_gene: TRBV7-2
j_gene: TRBJ2-7
d_gene: TRBD2
CDR3aa: CASSLTSGGPALYEQYF
CDR3nt: TGTGCCAGCAGCTTAACTAGCGGGGGGCCTGCTTTGTACGAGCAGTACTTC

abundance: few
v_gene: TRBV9
j_gene: TRBJ2-1
d_gene: -
CDR3aa: CASSPGLTYNEQFF
CDR3nt: TGTGCCAGCAGCCCGGGACTTACCTACAATGAGCAGTTCTTC

abundance: -
v_gene: TRBV21-1
j_gene: TRBJ1-6
d_gene: -
CDR3aa: CASSRGQYLAFYNSPLHF
CDR3nt: TGTGCCAGCAGCAGGGGACAGTACCTAGCCTTTTATAATTCACCCCTCCACTTT

abundance: -
v_gene: TRBV19
j_gene: TRBJ1-1
d_gene: -
CDR3aa: CASSSTGGGTEAFF
CDR3nt: TGTGCCAGTAGTTCTACGGGGGGTGGGACTGAAGCTTTCTTT

abundance: -
v_gene: TRBV9
j_gene: TRBJ2-6
d_gene: -
CDR3aa: CASSPLSGGANVLTF
CDR3nt: TGTGCCAGCAGCCCCCTCTCAGGGGGGGCCAACGTCCTGACTTTC

abundance: -
v_gene: TRBV6-5
j_gene: TRBJ1-1
d_gene: -
CDR3aa: CASTTMGVSEAFF
CDR3nt: TGTGCCAGCACCACTATGGGAGTCTCTGAAGCTTTCTTT

abundance: -
v_gene: TRBV29-1
j_gene: TRBJ2-3
d_gene: -
CDR3aa: CSVALTGSVDTQYF
CDR3nt: TGCAGCGTTGCTTTGACAGGTTCTGTAGATACGCAGTATTTT

abundance: -
v_gene: TRBV6-6
j_gene: TRBJ1-6
d_gene: -
CDR3aa: CASSYPEVNSPLHF
CDR3nt: TGTGCCAGCAGTTACCCGGAGGTCAATTCACCCCTCCACTTT

abundance: few
v_gene: TRBV6-5
j_gene: TRBJ1-1
d_gene: TRBD1
CDR3aa: CASRLPGTVNTEAFF
CDR3nt: TGTGCCAGCCGCCTTCCCGGGACAGTGAACACTGAAGCTTTCTTT

abundance: -
v_gene: TRBV30
j_gene: TRBJ2-1
d_gene: TRBD2
CDR3aa: CAWTVAGGLDEQFF
CDR3nt: TGTGCCTGGACGGTAGCGGGGGGGCTCGATGAGCAGTTCTTC

abundance: -
v_gene: TRBV9
j_gene: TRBJ1-1
d_gene: TRBD1
CDR3aa: CASSAGQGITEAFF
CDR3nt: TGTGCCAGCAGCGCGGGACAGGGTATCACTGAAGCTTTCTTT

abundance: -
v_gene: TRBV19
j_gene: TRBJ2-1
d_gene: TRBD2
CDR3aa: CATAGGRGIYNEQFF
CDR3nt: TGTGCCACAGCGGGGGGCAGGGGAATATACAATGAGCAGTTCTTC

abundance: -
v_gene: TRBV19
j_gene: TRBJ2-1
d_gene: TRBD1
CDR3aa: CASSMGGTGNNEQFF
CDR3nt: TGTGCCAGTAGTATGGGTGGGACAGGTAACAATGAGCAGTTCTTC

abundance: -
v_gene: TRBV12-3/TRBV12-4
j_gene: TRBJ1-1
d_gene: TRBD1
CDR3aa: CASRTGGREAFF
CDR3nt: TGTGCCAGCAGGACAGGGGGCAGGGAAGCTTTCTTT

abundance: -
v_gene: TRBV5-1
j_gene: TRBJ2-1
d_gene: TRBD1
CDR3aa: CASSWTGTGGDNEQFF
CDR3nt: TGCGCCAGCAGCTGGACCGGGACAGGGGGTGACAATGAGCAGTTCTTC

abundance: -
v_gene: TRBV28
j_gene: TRBJ2-2
d_gene: -
CDR3aa: CASKSRDTGELFF
CDR3nt: TGTGCCAGCAAAAGTCGGGATACCGGGGAGCTGTTTTTT

abundance: -
v_gene: TRBV27
j_gene: TRBJ1-1
d_gene: TRBD1
CDR3aa: CASILRDRDEISHGTEAFF
CDR3nt: TGTGCCAGCATCCTGCGGGACAGGGACGAAATCAGCCATGGCACTGAAGCTTTCTTT

abundance: -
v_gene: TRBV7-3
j_gene: TRBJ2-3
d_gene: TRBD1
CDR3aa: CASSLTFQGGTDTQYF
CDR3nt: TGTGCCAGCAGCTTAACTTTTCAGGGGGGCACAGATACGCAGTATTTT

abundance: -
v_gene: TRBV5-4
j_gene: TRBJ2-5
d_gene: TRBD2
CDR3aa: CASSLELAAVQETQYF
CDR3nt: TGTGCCAGCAGCTTAGAACTAGCGGCCGTACAAGAGACCCAGTACTTC

abundance: -
v_gene: TRBV28
j_gene: TRBJ1-6
d_gene: TRBD1
CDR3aa: CASKMDRGNNSPLHF
CDR3nt: TGTGCCAGCAAGATGGACAGGGGAAATAATTCACCCCTCCACTTT

abundance: few
v_gene: TRBV9
j_gene: TRBJ2-5
d_gene: TRBD2
CDR3aa: CASSVGASGGGWETQYF
CDR3nt: TGTGCCAGCAGCGTGGGAGCGTCGGGGGGAGGATGGGAGACCCAGTACTTC

abundance: -
v_gene: TRBV7-9
j_gene: TRBJ2-1
d_gene: -
CDR3aa: CASSSEAGLNEQFF
CDR3nt: TGTGCCAGCAGCTCAGAAGCAGGGTTGAATGAGCAGTTCTTC

abundance: -
v_gene: TRBV11-3
j_gene: TRBJ1-2
d_gene: TRBD1
CDR3aa: CASSETGTASGYTF
CDR3nt: TGTGCCAGCAGCGAGACAGGGACGGCGTCCGGCTACACCTTC

abundance: -
v_gene: TRBV19
j_gene: TRBJ1-5
d_gene: TRBD1
CDR3aa: CASSILGQDYQPQHF
CDR3nt: TGTGCCAGTAGTATTTTGGGACAGGACTATCAGCCCCAGCATTTT

abundance: few
v_gene: TRBV30
j_gene: TRBJ2-6
d_gene: TRBD1
CDR3aa: CAYSQGAIAGANVLTF
CDR3nt: TGTGCCTATTCTCAGGGGGCCATAGCGGGGGCCAACGTCCTGACTTTC

abundance: -
v_gene: TRBV11-1
j_gene: TRBJ1-6
d_gene: TRBD1
CDR3aa: CASSPGTGDNSPLHF
CDR3nt: TGTGCCAGCAGCCCAGGGACAGGGGATAATTCACCCCTCCACTTT

abundance: many
v_gene: TRBV11-3
j_gene: TRBJ2-3
d_gene: -
CDR3aa: CASSSLEGGVDTQYF
CDR3nt: TGTGCCAGCAGCTCACTGGAGGGCGGTGTCGATACGCAGTATTTT

abundance: -
v_gene: TRBV5-5
j_gene: TRBJ1-1
d_gene: TRBD1
CDR3aa: CASSKLTGDEAFF
CDR3nt: TGTGCCAGCAGCAAATTGACAGGGGATGAAGCTTTCTTT

abundance: -
v_gene: TRBV10-3
j_gene: TRBJ1-1
d_gene: -
CDR3aa: CAIRKQNTMNTEAFF
CDR3nt: TGTGCCATCAGGAAACAGAATACCATGAACACTGAAGCTTTCTTT